This is a list of T cell receptor beta chains from one sample in a study of T cell clonotyping in hematopoietic cell transplantation. The repertoire was sequenced with immunoSEQ multiplex PCR; TCRdb's copy has only in-frame clones and lacks some. The table lists tens of thousands of clones, about 95% of them singletons. The sample was peripheral blood mononuclear cells. These receptors all come from a man in his thirties or forties in good health. Some clones in this sample may be carry-over from other donors' samples. Each CDR3 is given with its conserved first and last residue. The D gene is left open where the match is weak. The listing skips clone size in some rows; elsewhere it reads once, few, many or a size class.

v_gene: TRBV6-5
d_gene: NA
abundance: NA
j_gene: TRBJ2-2
CDR3nt: TGTGCCAGCAGTCCGGAGCTCGGGGAGCTGTTTTTT
CDR3aa: CASSPELGELFF

v_gene: TRBV6-6
d_gene: NA
abundance: NA
j_gene: TRBJ1-3
CDR3nt: TGTGCCAGCACCCGGGCGGGAACTGGAAACACCATATATTTT
CDR3aa: CASTRAGTGNTIYF

v_gene: TRBV9
d_gene: NA
abundance: NA
j_gene: TRBJ2-1
CDR3nt: TGTGCCAGCAGCGTGACCTACAATGAGCAGTTCTTC
CDR3aa: CASSVTYNEQFF

v_gene: TRBV7-8
d_gene: TRBD2
abundance: NA
j_gene: TRBJ2-3
CDR3nt: TGTGCCAGCAGCTTAGAACTAGCGGGAGCGGATACGCAGTATTTT
CDR3aa: CASSLELAGADTQYF

v_gene: TRBV2
d_gene: NA
abundance: NA
j_gene: TRBJ1-2
CDR3nt: TGTGCCAGCAGAGGGCCTTCCCCGGACGGCTACACCTTC
CDR3aa: CASRGPSPDGYTF

v_gene: TRBV4-2
d_gene: NA
abundance: NA
j_gene: TRBJ2-5
CDR3nt: TGTGCCAGCAGCCAAGAGAGGGGGGGCAGACAGACCCAGTACTTC
CDR3aa: CASSQERGGRQTQYF

v_gene: TRBV11-2
d_gene: NA
abundance: NA
j_gene: TRBJ2-1
CDR3nt: TGTGCCAGCAGGCTAGAATCGGGCTCTTACAATGAGCAGTTCTTC
CDR3aa: CASRLESGSYNEQFF

v_gene: TRBV11-2
d_gene: TRBD2
abundance: NA
j_gene: TRBJ2-5
CDR3nt: TGTGCCAGCAGCTTTTGGCCCCTCCTTGGGACTAGCCTAGAGACCCAGTACTTC
CDR3aa: CASSFWPLLGTSLETQYF

v_gene: TRBV6-5
d_gene: TRBD2
abundance: NA
j_gene: TRBJ2-3
CDR3nt: TGTGCCAGCAGTTACACAGCGGGGAAGCTCCCAGATACGCAGTATTTT
CDR3aa: CASSYTAGKLPDTQYF

v_gene: TRBV4-2
d_gene: TRBD2
abundance: few
j_gene: TRBJ2-7
CDR3nt: TGTGCCAGCAGCCAAGAAGGTGGAGGACTAGCCTTCGAGCAGTACTTC
CDR3aa: CASSQEGGGLAFEQYF

v_gene: TRBV5-6
d_gene: NA
abundance: NA
j_gene: TRBJ2-5
CDR3nt: TGTGCCAGCAGCCCCATATTTGGGGGCGAAGAGACCCAGTACTTC
CDR3aa: CASSPIFGGEETQYF

v_gene: TRBV6-6
d_gene: NA
abundance: NA
j_gene: TRBJ1-4
CDR3nt: TGTGCCAGCAGCAACAGGAATAATGAAAAACTGTTTTTT
CDR3aa: CASSNRNNEKLFF

v_gene: TRBV9
d_gene: NA
abundance: NA
j_gene: TRBJ1-2
CDR3nt: TGTGCCAGCAGCCCCGGGACCGCCAATCGCTATGGCTACACCTTC
CDR3aa: CASSPGTANRYGYTF

v_gene: TRBV14
d_gene: TRBD2
abundance: once
j_gene: TRBJ2-3
CDR3nt: TGTGCCAGCAGCCGAACCTTGATGACTAGCGGGAGTACAGATACGCAGTATTTT
CDR3aa: CASSRTLMTSGSTDTQYF

v_gene: TRBV9
d_gene: NA
abundance: NA
j_gene: TRBJ2-6
CDR3nt: TGTGCCAGCAGCTCCTTACCCCAGGGCTCTGGGGCCAACGTCCTGACTTTC
CDR3aa: CASSSLPQGSGANVLTF

v_gene: TRBV9
d_gene: NA
abundance: NA
j_gene: TRBJ2-2
CDR3nt: TGTGCCAGCAGCGTAGGCCAGGTCAACACCGGGGAGCTGTTTTTT
CDR3aa: CASSVGQVNTGELFF

v_gene: TRBV11-2
d_gene: TRBD1
abundance: NA
j_gene: TRBJ1-2
CDR3nt: TGTGCCAGCAGCCCGGGAGGGGGCCCTAACTATGGCTACACCTTC
CDR3aa: CASSPGGGPNYGYTF

v_gene: TRBV19
d_gene: TRBD1
abundance: NA
j_gene: TRBJ2-1
CDR3nt: TGTGCCAGTAGTACGCGCGGGACAGGGAATGAGCAGTTCTTC
CDR3aa: CASSTRGTGNEQFF

v_gene: TRBV11-2
d_gene: NA
abundance: NA
j_gene: TRBJ2-3
CDR3nt: TGTGCCAGCAGCTCGGGGGGCGGCACAGATACGCAGTATTTT
CDR3aa: CASSSGGGTDTQYF

v_gene: TRBV9
d_gene: TRBD1
abundance: few
j_gene: TRBJ2-1
CDR3nt: TGTGCCAGCAGCGTAGGGGACAGGGGGCTTTACAATGAGCAGTTCTTC
CDR3aa: CASSVGDRGLYNEQFF

v_gene: TRBV2
d_gene: NA
abundance: NA
j_gene: TRBJ2-1
CDR3nt: TGTGCCGGAAAAGGAACCGACTCCTACAATGAGCAGTTCTTC
CDR3aa: CAGKGTDSYNEQFF

v_gene: TRBV7-6
d_gene: NA
abundance: NA
j_gene: TRBJ2-2
CDR3nt: TGTGCCAGCGGCGGGACGAACACCGGGGAGCTGTTTTTT
CDR3aa: CASGGTNTGELFF

v_gene: TRBV19
d_gene: TRBD2
abundance: NA
j_gene: TRBJ2-7
CDR3nt: TGTGCCAGTAGTGCCCAAAGCGGGAGGGCGGGGCACTACGAGCAGTACTTC
CDR3aa: CASSAQSGRAGHYEQYF

v_gene: TRBV7-2
d_gene: NA
abundance: few
j_gene: TRBJ1-1
CDR3nt: TGTGCCAGCAGCTCTCCAAGGTCCCGAAGGACGAACACTGAAGCTTTCTTT
CDR3aa: CASSSPRSRRTNTEAFF

v_gene: TRBV6-5
d_gene: TRBD1
abundance: NA
j_gene: TRBJ1-1
CDR3nt: TGTGCCAGCAGACATCAGGGGGCGCTATTAGCTTTCTTT
CDR3aa: CASRHQGALLAFF

v_gene: TRBV4-1
d_gene: NA
abundance: NA
j_gene: TRBJ1-1
CDR3nt: TGCGCCAGCAGCCAACCAGGGACGGCCCGACCTGAAGCTTTCTTT
CDR3aa: CASSQPGTARPEAFF

v_gene: TRBV5-6
d_gene: TRBD1
abundance: NA
j_gene: TRBJ2-7
CDR3nt: TGTGCCAGCAGCTGGGGGGGACAGGGGATGTACGAGCAGTACTTC
CDR3aa: CASSWGGQGMYEQYF

v_gene: TRBV10-3
d_gene: NA
abundance: NA
j_gene: TRBJ2-1
CDR3nt: TGTGCCATCAGTGAGTCAGCTATCCGCGGGACAGAGCAGTTCTTC
CDR3aa: CAISESAIRGTEQFF

v_gene: TRBV29-1
d_gene: TRBD1
abundance: NA
j_gene: TRBJ1-4
CDR3nt: TGCAGCGTTGAAGATCGGGGACAGGGAGGGGAAAAACTGTTTTTT
CDR3aa: CSVEDRGQGGEKLFF